The TCR beta chain described here comes from a study of blood T cells in healthy people across ages. Study-level results: Age showed a roughly linear inverse relationship with TCR beta diversity per million T cells.

PCR was performed a second time for 7 to 11 cycles using a sample-barcoded 5' primer and a J-beta primer mix. TCRdb independently ran MiXCR on the 5' RACE reads; one entry per CDR3 protein. The sample contains more than 1,400,000 distinct CDR3 sequences, about 40% of which appear only once. There are a few counts of this clonotype. Its antigen is undetermined. Specimen: blood. The clonotype originates from a woman in her late teens or twenties in good health.

The CDR3 region is CSAGKGGFYNEQFF. The CDR3 DNA reads as TGCAGTGCTGGCAAAGGAGGATTCTACAATGAGCAGTTCTTC. V usage is TRBV20-1 and J usage is TRBJ2-1; weak D call: TRBD2 (5 bases). The germline V and J ends were trimmed by 5 bases and 3 bases, with 14 bases remaining between them. The length of the CDR3 is 14 residues. The germline CDR1 and CDR2 sequences are DFQATT and SNEGSKA (reference sequence).